This T cell receptor (beta chain) emerged from a study of cytomegalovirus exposure and HLA in healthy donors. The PCR made use of 60 Vbeta and 13 Jbeta primers. In the authors' methods: An analysis performed later counted around 86 million unique TCR beta chains (roughly 11 million of them shared). Libraries were prepared by immunoSEQ multiplex PCR; TCRdb keeps only in-frame clonotypes and omits some of them. The D gene and trimming were derived from the DNA, and the V and J assignments and clone size from that table. The sample lists about 100,000 clones; approximately 76% were seen once. V was shortened by 3 bases and J by 7 bases, with 19 bases between the two germline ends. This CDR3 region has 15 residues. From germline, CDR1 is SQVTM and CDR2 ANQGSEA.

The source is a man aged 35 to 55 in good health and CMV-seropositive. J is TRBJ2-1 and V is TRBV29-1; tentative D call: TRBD1 (9 bases). Specimen: PBMCs. For the CDR3, the DNA is TGCAGCGTTGATGTCGGACAGGGGACTAGGAATGAGCAGTTCTTC. It yields the protein CSVDVGQGTRNEQFF.